This T cell receptor beta chain was found in a study of blood T cell repertoires in COVID-19. Study in general: Acute-phase and convalescent COVID-19 samples originated in the United States, Italy and Spain. Sources were T cells, B-cell-depleted T cells, or PBMCs; the material itself was cDNA or gDNA.

As originally analysed: It was from reference gene primer amplification that nucleated cell counts were estimated. Generated by immunoSEQ multiplex PCR, the TCRdb table keeps only in-frame clones and is missing some. V and J calls and clone size are copied from that table; D and trimming were computed from the DNA. Of some 120,000 clones listed, roughly 79% were seen once; the top ten hold 7.5%. In germline, CDR1 is LNHDA, CDR2 SQIVND (reference sequence). The CDR3 sequence is 14 residues long. V shed 7 bases and J 5 bases; nucleotides not matched to a gene: 8. The chain has TRBV19 and TRBJ1-5, with 7 bases lining up with TRBD1. The receptor was derived from a man between 65 and 85 years old with active or convalescent COVID-19. Sequencing used peripheral blood. The CDR3 DNA sequence: TGTGCCAGTACCGCCGGGACAGTTTATCAGCCCCAGCATTTT. Amino acid sequence: CASTAGTVYQPQHF.